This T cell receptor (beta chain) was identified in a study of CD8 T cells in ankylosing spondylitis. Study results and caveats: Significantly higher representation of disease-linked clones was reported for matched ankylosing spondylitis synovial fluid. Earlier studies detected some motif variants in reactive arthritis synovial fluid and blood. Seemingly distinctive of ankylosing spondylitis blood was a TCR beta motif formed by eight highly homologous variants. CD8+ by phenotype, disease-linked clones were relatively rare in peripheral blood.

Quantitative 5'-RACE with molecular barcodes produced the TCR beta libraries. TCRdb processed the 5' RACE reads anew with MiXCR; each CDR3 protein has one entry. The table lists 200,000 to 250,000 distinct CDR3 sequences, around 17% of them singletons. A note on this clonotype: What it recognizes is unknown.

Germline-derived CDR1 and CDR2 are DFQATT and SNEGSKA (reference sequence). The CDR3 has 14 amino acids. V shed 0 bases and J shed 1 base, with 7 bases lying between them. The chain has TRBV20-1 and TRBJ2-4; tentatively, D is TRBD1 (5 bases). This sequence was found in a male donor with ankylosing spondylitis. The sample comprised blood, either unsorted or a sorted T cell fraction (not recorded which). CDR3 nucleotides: TGCAGTGCTAGAGATCCAGGGGCCAAAAACATTCAGTACTTC. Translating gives CSARDPGAKNIQYF.